This entry lists 23 T cell receptor beta chains sequenced from one sample in a study of PD-1 blockade in classical Hodgkin lymphoma. Sequencing was performed with immunoSEQ multiplex PCR; in TCRdb, only in-frame clones are kept and a portion is missing. The sample carries 9,500 or so clones, roughly 85% recorded once. Time point here: cycle 4 day 1 (C4D1), after around six weeks of nivolumab. Patients all relapsed after autologous stem cell transplantation, and there was variation in brentuximab vedotin exposure. This specimen consisted of peripheral blood mononuclear cells (PBMCs), obtained before the fourth cycle of nivolumab. The origin of the receptors is a human donor with classical Hodgkin lymphoma.

This clone was counted once. The chain couples TRBV6-1 to TRBJ2-2, with D perhaps TRBD2 (7 bases). Trimming cost V 8 bases and J 7 bases, with 14 bases left between them. Germline assignment: CDR1 MNHNS and CDR2 SASEGT. The CDR3 covers 13 residues. The DNA of the CDR3 is TGTGCCAGCGCCGCGGGGGCGGGCGGGGAGCTGTTTTTT. Its protein is CASAAGAGGELFF.

The genes are TRBV5-4 and TRBJ2-5; 9 bases match TRBD1. Germline CDR1 is SGHNT and CDR2 is YYREEE (reference sequence). This CDR3 region has 13 residues. The trim removed 4 bases at V and 5 bases at J, leaving 3 bases unmatched. CDR3 protein: CASSRDRAETQYF. CDR3 nucleotides: TGTGCCAGCAGCCGGGACAGGGCGGAGACCCAGTACTTC.

V usage is TRBV5-1 and J usage is TRBJ1-1; TRBD1 agrees at 7 bases. Looked up from germline, CDR1 is SGHRS and CDR2 is YFSETQ. The CDR3 length is 15 residues. V shed 3 bases and J 1 base; nucleotides not matched to a gene: 6. The CDR3 DNA sequence: TGCGCCAGCAGCTCCTATGGGACAGCGAACACTGAAGCTTTCTTT. Residues: CASSSYGTANTEAFF. Together with reference TRBV5-1 and TRBJ1-1, the CDR3 gives the full variable domain: KAGVTQTPRYLIKTRGQQVTLSCSPISGHRSVSWYQQTPGQGLQFLFEYFSETQRNKGNFPGRFSGRQFSNSRSEMNVSTLELGDSALYLCASSSYGTANTEAFFGQGTRLTVV.

The chain recombines TRBV30 with TRBJ2-3, with 13 bases fitting TRBD2. CDR1 is GTSNPN and CDR2 is SVGIG in the germline V gene (reference sequence). The J segment lost 6 bases and the V segment lost 5 bases, leaving 2 bases of the junction unmatched. The CDR3 is made up of 13 amino acids. CDR3 coding DNA: TGTGCCTGGGGACTAGCGGGGGTGGATACGCAGTATTTT. This translates into CAWGLAGVDTQYF.

The rearrangement joins TRBV5-1 to TRBJ2-5; TRBD1 matches at 8 bases. The CDR3 runs 16 residues. With 2 bases clipped from V and 1 base from J, the junction kept 7 bases outside the gene matches. CDR1 and CDR2 (germline): SGHRS, YFSETQ. CDR3 in amino acids: CASSFPGQGFQETQYF. CDR3 in DNA: TGCGCCAGCAGCTTCCCCGGACAGGGCTTCCAAGAGACCCAGTACTTC.

The sample holds a few counts of this clone. The chain recombines TRBV10-3 with TRBJ1-2, with D unclear. The CDR3 contains 17 residues. Trimming left V 2 bases short and J 0 bases short, with 16 bases between. Germline V gene sequence: CDR1 ENHRY, CDR2 SYGVKD. The DNA of the CDR3 is TGTGCCATCAGTGAGAAGGTCGGCCCTACCACTAACTATGGCTACACCTTC. Protein sequence: CAISEKVGPTTNYGYTF.

The V gene is TRBV4-2, the J gene TRBJ2-2; no clear D gene. The V and J ends lost 0 bases and 8 bases respectively, with 7 bases between them. Germline CDR1 LGHNA, CDR2 YNFKEQ. CDR3 length: 13 residues. The CDR3 DNA reads as TGTGCCAGCAGCCAAGAGGAGATTGGGGAGCTGTTTTTT. It encodes CASSQEEIGELFF.

This chain joins TRBV2 and TRBJ2-1, with D uncertain. Germline V lookup: CDR1 SNHLY, CDR2 FYNNEI. CDR3 length: 15 residues. V lost 6 bases, J lost 4 bases, and 16 bases lay in between. The CDR3 nucleotides are TGTGCCAGCAGGGAACGGTTTCACTCTTACAATGAGCAGTTCTTC. Protein product: CASRERFHSYNEQFF.

The chain recombines TRBV28 with TRBJ2-7; D call uncertain. V gave up 3 bases and J gave up 6 bases, with 27 bases separating them. The CDR3 loop spans 18 amino acids. The V gene's germline CDR1 is MDHEN and CDR2 SYDVKM. The CDR3 region has the DNA TGTGCCAGCAGTTTCACATCCAATGTGAGGCAAGAAAGGATCGAGCAGTACTTC. Protein: CASSFTSNVRQERIEQYF.

In nucleotides, the CDR3 is TGTGCCAGCAGCTTGGGGGGACTACAAGAGACCCAGTACTTC. Translating gives CASSLGGLQETQYF. This chain uses TRBV11-2 with TRBJ2-5, with 7 bases fitting TRBD2. Germline V lookup: CDR1 SGHAT, CDR2 FQNNGV. The CDR3 contains 14 residues. The J segment lost 2 bases and the V segment lost 3 bases, leaving 3 bases of the junction unmatched.

The count of this clone is one. This rearrangement joins TRBV12-5 to TRBJ1-1; D not resolved. CDR1 LGHNT and CDR2 FRNRAP come from the germline V gene. V gave up 1 base and J gave up 0 bases, with 3 bases separating them. CDR3 length equals 13 residues. The CDR3 bases are TGTGCTAGTGGTTTGGGAGTGAACACTGAAGCTTTCTTT. It translates to CASGLGVNTEAFF.

The V call is TRBV11-2, the J call TRBJ2-2; D unresolved. Per the germline V gene, CDR1 is SGHAT and CDR2 is FQNNGV. The V end was cut by 5 bases, the J end by 5 bases, with 9 bases between. CDR3 length equals 13 residues. The CDR3 loop reads CASSPPRTGELFF. The CDR3 DNA sequence: TGTGCCAGCAGCCCCCCCCGTACCGGGGAGCTGTTTTTT.

V usage is TRBV30 and J usage is TRBJ2-4; D is unclear. The CDR3 contains 17 residues. Germline V lookup: CDR1 GTSNPN, CDR2 SVGIG (reference sequence). V dropped 2 bases and J dropped 0 bases, with 17 bases sitting between them. CDR3 region: CAWSPSEILIAKNIQYF. The CDR3 DNA reads TGTGCCTGGAGTCCGTCGGAGATTTTGATAGCCAAAAACATTCAGTACTTC. Together with reference TRBV30 and TRBJ2-4, the CDR3 gives the full variable domain: SQTIHQWPATLVQPVGSPLSLECTVEGTSNPNLYWYRQAAGRGLQLLFYSVGIGQISSEVPQNLSASRPQDRQFILSSKKLLLSDSGFYLCAWSPSEILIAKNIQYFGAGTRLSVL.

The chain carries TRBV19 and TRBJ1-5, with 11 bases fitting TRBD1. Germline assignment: CDR1 LNHDA and CDR2 SQIVND (reference sequence). The CDR3 consists of 15 residues. Losses at the gene ends were 3 bases for V and 6 bases for J; bases not matched to a gene: 4. This chain's CDR3 is CASSMGQGEVQPQHF. CDR3 nucleotide sequence: TGTGCCAGTAGTATGGGACAGGGGGAGGTTCAGCCCCAGCATTTT.

The chain has TRBV5-5 and TRBJ2-7; D not resolved. Germline CDR1 is SGHKS and CDR2 is YYEKEE (reference sequence). CDR3 length: 12 amino acids. Trimming stripped 2 bases from V and 4 bases from J, with 7 bases between. CDR3 sequence reads: CASSFAQYEQYF. Here the CDR3 DNA reads TGTGCCAGCAGCTTCGCACAATACGAGCAGTACTTC.

As to this clone: The junction departs from the called germline gene at one end, perhaps through a read error. The chain is built from TRBV10-2 and TRBJ2-7, with a tentative D call TRBD1 (5 bases). CDR1 and CDR2 (germline): WSHSY, SAAADI. The CDR3 spans 16 residues. The CDR3 loop reads CASRRQDSALSSEQYF. CDR3 nucleotides: TGCGCCAGCAGACGACAAGACAGCGCCCTCTCCTCCGAGCAGTACTTC.

The gene calls are TRBV5-1 and TRBJ2-3; D ambiguous. In germline, CDR1 is SGHRS, CDR2 YFSETQ. The CDR3 is made up of 14 amino acids. The V and J ends lost 3 bases and 0 bases respectively, with 8 bases between them. The CDR3 DNA is TGCGCCAGCAGCTGGGAAGGTAGCACAGATACGCAGTATTTT. Amino acids: CASSWEGSTDTQYF.

The chain is built from TRBV2 and TRBJ1-3; 7 nucleotides align to TRBD1. The V and J ends lost 5 bases and 4 bases, in that order; junction bases with no gene match: 11. The CDR3 loop spans 16 amino acids. Germline CDR1 is SNHLY and CDR2 is FYNNEI. Here the CDR3 reads CASSTGTEVLGNTIYF. The CDR3 coding sequence is TGTGCCAGCAGTACCGGGACAGAGGTCTTGGGAAACACCATATATTTT. Variable domain in full (rest from reference TRBV2 and TRBJ1-3): EPEVTQTPSHQVTQMGQEVILRCVPISNHLYFYWYRQILGQKVEFLVSFYNNEISEKSEIFDDQFSVERPDGSNFTLKIRSTKLEDSAMYFCASSTGTEVLGNTIYFGEGSWLTVV.

V and J are TRBV6-6 and TRBJ2-5, with D possibly being TRBD2 (6 bases). The germline CDR1 and CDR2 sequences are MNHNY and SVGAGI (reference sequence). This CDR3 is built from 16 residues. Trimming left V 5 bases short and J 0 bases short, with 16 bases between. Written as DNA, the CDR3 is TGTGCCAGCAGTCCCGGACTAACTTGGTACCAAGAGACCCAGTACTTC. Translation gives CASSPGLTWYQETQYF.

This clone has only one observation. The rearrangement links TRBV2 to TRBJ2-7; the match to TRBD1 covers 7 bases. The CDR3 extends over 14 amino acids. V shed 7 bases, J shed 2 bases, and the junction held 8 bases outside the gene matches. CDR1 is SNHLY, CDR2 FYNNEI, per germline. The DNA of the CDR3 is TGTGCCAGCACCCCGGACAGGACAACCTACGAGCAGTACTTC. Its protein is CASTPDRTTYEQYF.

This chain links TRBV10-3 with TRBJ1-2; D not certain. The germline V gene has CDR1 ENHRY and CDR2 SYGVKD. V lost 5 bases and J 4 bases, leaving 8 bases between the germline ends. This CDR3 spans 12 amino acids. The CDR3 here is CAISRDTYGYTF. The DNA for the CDR3 is TGTGCCATCAGTCGGGATACCTATGGCTACACCTTC.

The CDR3 region has the DNA TGTGCCAGCAGTGAATTCGGGGGCGGCAACTATGGCTACACCTTC. It specifies CASSEFGGGNYGYTF. V and J are TRBV6-1 and TRBJ1-2, with D perhaps matching TRBD1 (6 bases). With 2 bases removed from V and 2 bases from J, the gap between germline ends came to 12 bases. Germline V gene sequence: CDR1 MNHNS, CDR2 SASEGT. This CDR3 spans 15 amino acids.

The V gene is TRBV28, the J gene TRBJ2-7, with D possibly TRBD2 on 6 matching bases. In germline, CDR1 is MDHEN, CDR2 SYDVKM. The CDR3 has 15 amino acids. V was shortened by 7 bases and J by 0 bases, with 16 bases between the two germline ends. CDR3: CASTGGRRSSYEQYF. The CDR3, as DNA: TGTGCCAGCACTGGGGGGAGGAGGAGCTCCTACGAGCAGTACTTC.